The 16 T cell receptor beta chains given below trace back to one sample, sequenced in a study of CD8 T cells in Susac syndrome. An amount of RNA that ranged from roughly 0.5 to 1 ug was reverse transcribed with random hexamers. MiXCR, run by TCRdb on the immunoSEQ multiplex PCR reads, gives a single entry per CDR3 protein. The sample includes hundreds of thousands of distinct CDR3 sequences, 94% of them seen just once. Sequencing used CD4+ T cells from PBMCs. The source of these receptors is a human donor with Susac syndrome.

V gene TRBV30 combines with J gene TRBJ2-3; perhaps TRBD2 as D (6 bases). The germline V gene encodes CDR1 GTSNPN and CDR2 SVGIG (reference sequence). V dropped 0 bases and J dropped 3 bases, with 13 bases sitting between them. The CDR3 sequence is 15 residues long. The CDR3 loop reads CAWSVAGRPTDTQYF. For the CDR3, the DNA is TGTGCCTGGAGTGTTGCGGGGAGGCCAACAGATACGCAGTATTTT.

The chain carries TRBV29-1 and TRBJ1-2; D is unclear. V was pared by 3 bases and J by 0 bases, with 8 bases between. Germline values: CDR1 SQVTM, CDR2 ANQGSEA. The CDR3 has 13 residues. CDR3 amino acids: CSVEARTNYGYTF. For the CDR3, the DNA is TGCAGCGTTGAGGCCAGGACTAACTATGGCTACACCTTC.

The V and J genes are TRBV20-1 and TRBJ1-4; D might be TRBD1 (5 bases). Per the germline V gene, CDR1 is DFQATT and CDR2 is SNEGSKA (reference sequence). The CDR3 contains 13 residues. The V end was cut by 6 bases, the J end by 6 bases, with 14 bases between. The CDR3 reads CSAFDRGDEKLFF. For the CDR3, the DNA is TGCAGTGCCTTCGACAGAGGGGATGAAAAACTGTTTTTT.

The CDR3 here is CASSVRQGARNTGELFF. The CDR3 coding sequence is TGTGCCAGCAGCGTTCGGCAGGGGGCTCGGAACACCGGGGAGCTGTTTTTT. This chain uses TRBV9 with TRBJ2-2; TRBD1 agrees at 8 bases. The CDR3 contains 17 residues. Germline V gene lookup returns CDR1 SGDLS and CDR2 YYNGEE. V lost 2 bases and J lost 1; bases outside the gene matches: 7.

This chain uses TRBV7-8 with TRBJ1-2; D not resolved. V was shortened by 3 bases and J by 0 bases, with 5 bases between the two germline ends. This CDR3 region has 13 residues. Germline V gene sequence: CDR1 SGHVS, CDR2 FQNEAQ. Here the CDR3 reads CASSFDPNYGYTF. The CDR3, as DNA: TGTGCCAGCAGCTTCGACCCTAACTATGGCTACACCTTC.

The chain uses TRBV29-1 and TRBJ2-3, with 10 bases identical to TRBD2. The J segment lost 4 bases and the V segment lost 4 bases, leaving 2 bases of the junction unmatched. Germline CDR1 SQVTM, CDR2 ANQGSEA. CDR3 length: 13 residues. CDR3 amino acids: CSVGLAGADTQYF. CDR3 nucleotides: TGCAGCGTTGGTCTAGCGGGGGCAGATACGCAGTATTTT.

This chain connects TRBV19 to TRBJ2-2, with 7 bases fitting TRBD2. With 7 bases clipped from V and 4 bases from J, the junction kept 3 bases outside the gene matches. In germline, CDR1 is LNHDA, CDR2 SQIVND (reference sequence). This CDR3 is built from 13 residues. CDR3 coding DNA: TGTGCCAGTAAAGGGGAGGGCACCGGGGAGCTGTTTTTT. Protein: CASKGEGTGELFF.

J is TRBJ1-1 and V is TRBV7-3; D remains unclear. In germline, CDR1 is SGHTA, CDR2 FQGTGA. V lost 7 bases and J 3 bases, leaving 15 bases between the germline ends. There are 14 residues in the CDR3. In nucleotides, the CDR3 is TGTGCCAGCACCCTGGCCCCCGGGGACACTGAAGCTTTCTTT. It is translated as CASTLAPGDTEAFF. Using reference TRBV7-3 and TRBJ1-1 for the parts outside the CDR3, the full variable domain is GAGVSQTPSNKVTEKGKYVELRCDPISGHTALYWYRQSLGQGPEFLIYFQGTGAADDSGLPNDRFFAVRPEGSVSTLKIQRTERGDSAVYLCASTLAPGDTEAFFGQGTRLTVV.

The chain employs TRBV20-1 and TRBJ2-1; 8 nucleotides match TRBD1. Germline V lookup: CDR1 DFQATT, CDR2 SNEGSKA (reference sequence). The CDR3 runs 14 residues. Trimming at V came to 6 bases and at J to 2 bases, leaving 6 bases not matched to a gene. CDR3 bases: TGCAGTGCCCCGGACAGGGCACCCTACAATGAGCAGTTCTTC. This encodes CSAPDRAPYNEQFF.

V gene TRBV21-1 combines with J gene TRBJ1-5; TRBD1, the D gene given by the table, was not confirmed from the DNA. TRBV21-1 is a pseudogene locus. The CDR3 consists of 16 residues. CDR3 in DNA: TGTGCCAGCAGCATGGGGGGGGTGGGTAGCAATCAGCCCCAGCATTTT. It encodes CASSMGGVGSNQPQHF.

This chain uses TRBV15 with TRBJ2-7; no definite D call. V was cut by 2 bases and J by 0 bases, with 11 bases left in between. The germline CDR1 and CDR2 sequences are LNHNV and YYDKDF (reference sequence). CDR3 length equals 15 residues. The CDR3 nucleotides are TGTGCCACCAGCAGAAGGCAGGATAGCTCCTACGAGCAGTACTTC. Residues: CATSRRQDSSYEQYF. The entire variable domain, with the rest obtained from reference TRBV15 and TRBJ2-7, is as follows: DAMVIQNPRYQVTQFGKPVTLSCSQTLNHNVMYWYQQKSSQAPKLLFHYYDKDFNNEADTPDNFQSRRPNTSFCFLDIRSPGLGDTAMYLCATSRRQDSSYEQYFGPGTRLTVT.

This clonotype was found once. The chain employs TRBV7-9 and TRBJ1-3; D gene uncertain. Germline-derived CDR1 and CDR2 are SEHNR and FQNEAQ (reference sequence). The V end was cut by 5 bases, the J end by 2 bases, with 10 bases between. The CDR3 spans 14 residues. The CDR3 bases are TGTGCCAGCAGCGCAGCCGGGGCTGGAAACACCATATATTTT. Encoded protein: CASSAAGAGNTIYF.

The chain recombines TRBV4-1 with TRBJ1-2; D not certain. The V gene's germline CDR1 is MGHRA and CDR2 YSYEKL. Trimming removed 2 bases from V and 4 bases from J, with 11 bases in between. The CDR3 is made up of 14 amino acids. As DNA, the CDR3 is TGCGCCAGCAGCCAACCTGAGGAGGGCTATGGCTACACCTTC. This translates into CASSQPEEGYGYTF.

The J gene is TRBJ2-3, the V gene TRBV2, with 8 bases aligning to TRBD1. The CDR3 totals 14 residues. Germline trimming cut 7 bases from V and 1 base from J; bases unmatched to any gene: 4. Germline CDR1 reads SNHLY; CDR2 reads FYNNEI. CDR3 sequence reads: CASIQDRGTDTQYF. The CDR3 DNA sequence: TGTGCCAGCATCCAGGACAGGGGCACAGATACGCAGTATTTT.

The J gene is TRBJ1-2, the V gene TRBV20-1; D uncertain. Germline V gene data show CDR1 as DFQATT and CDR2 as SNEGSKA (reference sequence). CDR3 length: 13 residues. V was trimmed by 6 bases and J by 2 bases, leaving 13 bases between them. CDR3 nucleotides: TGCAGTGCGAGGCCCCGACGGAACTATGGCTACACCTTC. It translates to CSARPRRNYGYTF.

V and J are TRBV12-3 or TRBV12-4 and TRBJ2-1; D unresolved. The V end was cut by 3 bases, the J end by 6 bases, with 6 bases between. The CDR3 has 12 amino acids. The CDR3 region is CASSLGPNEQFF. The DNA of the CDR3 is TGTGCCAGCAGTTTGGGTCCCAATGAGCAGTTCTTC.